The rows below give T cell receptor beta chains drawn from one sample of a study of T cells in Graves' hyperthyroidism and ophthalmopathy. In TCRdb, the multiplex PCR reads were re-called with MiXCR into one record per CDR3 protein. The sample has some 560,000 distinct CDR3 sequences, around 14% seen once. Specimen: blood. Every receptor here comes from a woman in her 30s with Graves' hyperthyroidism. CDR3s include the opening cysteine and the closing phenylalanine or tryptophan. D genes are given only for firm matches. Size tells how often a clone was seen (once, few, many) or the class of an expanded clone, and some rows leave it out.

TRBV30	TRBD1	TRBJ1-5	few	CAWSHRVTGGSNQPQHF	TGTGCCTGGAGTCACAGGGTAACAGGGGGATCCAATCAGCCCCAGCATTTT
TRBV24-1	-	TRBJ1-5	-	CATSDSDQPQHF	TGTGCCACCAGTGATTCCGATCAGCCCCAGCATTTT
TRBV12-3/TRBV12-4	TRBD1	TRBJ2-7	-	CASSERQGVGIGEQYF	TGTGCCAGCAGTGAGAGACAGGGGGTAGGGATTGGCGAGCAGTACTTC
TRBV10-1	-	TRBJ1-1	-	CASSELQRGTEALF	TGCGCCAGCAGTGAGCTACAGCGGGGAACTGAAGCTCTCTTT
TRBV7-8	TRBD2	TRBJ2-4	few	CASSRPGGGNIQYF	TGTGCCAGCAGCCGCCCCGGCGGGGGAAACATTCAGTACTTC
TRBV27	-	TRBJ1-1	-	CASSPKWTNWNTEAFF	TGTGCCAGCAGTCCCAAATGGACAAATTGGAACACTGAAGCTTTCTTT
TRBV27	TRBD2	TRBJ2-3	many	CASSYSSGSWTDTQYF	TGTGCCAGCAGTTATTCTAGCGGGAGTTGGACAGATACGCAGTATTTT
TRBV18	-	TRBJ2-1	few	CASSPPAGDEQFF	TGTGCCAGCTCACCACCGGCGGGCGATGAGCAGTTCTTC
TRBV28	TRBD1	TRBJ1-1	many	CASILHGTVYEAFF	TGTGCCAGCATCCTCCACGGGACAGTATATGAAGCTTTCTTT
TRBV12-3/TRBV12-4	TRBD1	TRBJ1-1	many	CASKRQGFNTEAFF	TGTGCCAGCAAACGACAGGGTTTTAACACTGAAGCTTTCTTT
TRBV20-1	TRBD2	TRBJ2-7	many	CSAPRTGAGGYEQYF	TGCAGTGCTCCCCGAACCGGAGCGGGAGGTTACGAGCAGTACTTC
TRBV20-1	-	TRBJ1-1	many	CSARAATDIMNTEAFF	TGCAGTGCTAGAGCTGCGACAGACATTATGAACACTGAAGCTTTCTTT
TRBV7-2	-	TRBJ2-2	many	CASSSPSTGTGELFF	TGTGCCAGCAGCTCCCCATCTACTGGCACCGGGGAGCTGTTTTTT
TRBV10-1	TRBD2	TRBJ2-1	many	CASSTSGSKQFF	TGCGCCAGCAGTACTAGCGGGTCAAAGCAGTTCTTC
TRBV6-2/TRBV6-3	TRBD2	TRBJ2-7	many	CASTFLAGGNFEQYF	TGTGCCAGCACCTTTCTAGCGGGAGGGAACTTCGAGCAGTACTTC
TRBV28	TRBD2	TRBJ2-7	many	CASTHIRGGYGGSWYEQYF	TGTGCCAGCACCCATATCCGGGGGGGGTATGGAGGGAGTTGGTACGAGCAGTACTTC